The clone carrying this T cell receptor (beta chain) was seen a single time. The authors reverse transcribed about 0.45 to 1 ug RNA with random hexamers. TCRdb fed the immunoSEQ multiplex PCR reads into MiXCR, producing one record per CDR3 protein. The sample shows around 130,000 distinct CDR3 sequences, about 90% of them seen only once. This specimen comes from a study of CD8 T cells in Susac syndrome. Blood CD8+ and CD4+ T cells underwent high-throughput TCR beta sequencing. The patients serving as multiple sclerosis controls were treatment-naive. They had stable or active relapsing-remitting disease and fulfilled revised McDonald criteria. Negative isolation was used for CD8+ and CD4+ T cells and FACS enrichment for TEMRA cells. Deletions cut 9 bases from V and 8 bases from J, with 17 bases between. The length of the CDR3 is 14 residues.

The sequenced material came from CD8+ T cells from PBMCs. This clonotype originated in a human donor with multiple sclerosis. The chain joins TRBV12-3 or TRBV12-4 to TRBJ2-6; no clear D. The CDR3 nucleotides are TGTGCCAGTCGTAAGGACGGCGAGTCCAACGTCCTGACTTTC. Encoded protein: CASRKDGESNVLTF.